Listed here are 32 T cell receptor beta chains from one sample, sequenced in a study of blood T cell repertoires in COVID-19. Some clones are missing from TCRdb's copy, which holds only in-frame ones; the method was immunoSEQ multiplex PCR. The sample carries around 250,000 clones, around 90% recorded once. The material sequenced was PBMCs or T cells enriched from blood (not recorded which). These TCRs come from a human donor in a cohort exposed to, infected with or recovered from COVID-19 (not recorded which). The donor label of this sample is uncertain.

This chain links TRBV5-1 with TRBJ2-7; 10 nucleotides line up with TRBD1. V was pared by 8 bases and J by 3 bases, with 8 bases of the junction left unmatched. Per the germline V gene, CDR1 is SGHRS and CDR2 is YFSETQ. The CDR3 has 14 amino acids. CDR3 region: CASGNGQGVYEQYF. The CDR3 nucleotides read TGCGCCAGTGGCAACGGACAGGGGGTCTACGAGCAGTACTTC.

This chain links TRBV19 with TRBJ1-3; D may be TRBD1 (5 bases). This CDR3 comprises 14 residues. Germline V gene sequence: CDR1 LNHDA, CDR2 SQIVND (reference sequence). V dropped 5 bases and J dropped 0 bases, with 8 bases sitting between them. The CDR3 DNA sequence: TGTGCCAGTAGTTGGACATTCTCTGGAAACACCATATATTTT. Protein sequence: CASSWTFSGNTIYF.

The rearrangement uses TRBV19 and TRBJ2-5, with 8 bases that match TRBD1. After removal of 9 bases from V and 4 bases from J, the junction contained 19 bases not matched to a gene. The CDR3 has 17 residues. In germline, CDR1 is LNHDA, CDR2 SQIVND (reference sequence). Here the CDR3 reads CASRRTGRWDTGETQYF. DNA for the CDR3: TGTGCCAGCAGAAGGACAGGGCGGTGGGATACGGGAGAGACCCAGTACTTC. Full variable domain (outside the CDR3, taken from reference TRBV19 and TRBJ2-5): DGGITQSPKYLFRKEGQNVTLSCEQNLNHDAMYWYRQDPGQGLRLIYYSQIVNDFQKGDIAEGYSVSREKKESFPLTVTSAQKNPTAFYLCASRRTGRWDTGETQYFGPGTRLLVL.

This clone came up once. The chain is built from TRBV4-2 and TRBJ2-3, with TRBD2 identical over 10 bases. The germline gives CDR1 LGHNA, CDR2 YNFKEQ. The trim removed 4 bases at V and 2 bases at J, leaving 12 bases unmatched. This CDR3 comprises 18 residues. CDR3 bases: TGTGCCAGCAGCCGAAGACTAAGCGGGGGGGCAGACACAGATACGCAGTATTTT. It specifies CASSRRLSGGADTDTQYF.

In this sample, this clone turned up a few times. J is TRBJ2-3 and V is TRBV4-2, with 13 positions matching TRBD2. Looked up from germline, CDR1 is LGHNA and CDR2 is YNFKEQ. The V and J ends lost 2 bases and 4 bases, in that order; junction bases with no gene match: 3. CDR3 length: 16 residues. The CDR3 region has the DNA TGTGCCAGCAGCCAATCCGGGACTAGCGGGGCAGATACGCAGTATTTT. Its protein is CASSQSGTSGADTQYF.

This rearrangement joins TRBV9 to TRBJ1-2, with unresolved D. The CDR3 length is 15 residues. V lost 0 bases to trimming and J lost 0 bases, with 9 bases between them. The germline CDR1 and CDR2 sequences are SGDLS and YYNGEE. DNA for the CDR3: TGTGCCAGCAGCGTAGACCCGGGTTCTAACTATGGCTACACCTTC. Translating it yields CASSVDPGSNYGYTF.

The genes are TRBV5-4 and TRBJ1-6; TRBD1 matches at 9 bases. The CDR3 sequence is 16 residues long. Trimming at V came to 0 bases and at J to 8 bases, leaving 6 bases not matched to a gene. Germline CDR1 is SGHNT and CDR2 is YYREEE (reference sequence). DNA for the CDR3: TGTGCCAGCAGCTTGGATGTGGGACAGGGAGATTCACCCCTCCACTTT. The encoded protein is CASSLDVGQGDSPLHF.

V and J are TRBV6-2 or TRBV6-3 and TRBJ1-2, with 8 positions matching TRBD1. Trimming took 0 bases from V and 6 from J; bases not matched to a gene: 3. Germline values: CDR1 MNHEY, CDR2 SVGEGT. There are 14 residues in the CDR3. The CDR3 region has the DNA TGTGCCAGCAGTTACTCCACAGGGGGAGATGGCTACACCTTC. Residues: CASSYSTGGDGYTF.

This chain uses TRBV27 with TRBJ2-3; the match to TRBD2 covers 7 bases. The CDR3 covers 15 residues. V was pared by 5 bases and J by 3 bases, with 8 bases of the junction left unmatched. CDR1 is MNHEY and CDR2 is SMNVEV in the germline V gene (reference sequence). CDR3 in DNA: TGTGCCAGCAGTCGGACTAGTTACGATACAGATACGCAGTATTTT. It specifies CASSRTSYDTDTQYF.

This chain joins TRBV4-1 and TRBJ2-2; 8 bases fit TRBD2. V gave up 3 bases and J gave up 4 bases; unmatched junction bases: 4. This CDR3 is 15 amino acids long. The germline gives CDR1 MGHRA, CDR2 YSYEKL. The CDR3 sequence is CASSHGLAGTGELFF. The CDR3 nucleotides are TGCGCCAGCAGCCACGGACTAGCTGGCACCGGGGAGCTGTTTTTT.

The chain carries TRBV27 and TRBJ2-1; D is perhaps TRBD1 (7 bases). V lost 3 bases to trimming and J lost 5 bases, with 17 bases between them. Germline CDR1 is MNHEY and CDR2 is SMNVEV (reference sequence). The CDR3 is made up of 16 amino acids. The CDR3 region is CASSLMEGAVNNEQFF. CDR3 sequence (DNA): TGTGCCAGCAGTTTGATGGAGGGGGCGGTGAACAATGAGCAGTTCTTC.

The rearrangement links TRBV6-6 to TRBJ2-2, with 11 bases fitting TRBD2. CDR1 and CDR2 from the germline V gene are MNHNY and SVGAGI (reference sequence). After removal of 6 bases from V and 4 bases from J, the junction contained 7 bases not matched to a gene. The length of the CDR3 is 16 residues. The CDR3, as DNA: TGTGCCAGCAGCCGTGGACTAGCGGGCGGCACCGGGGAGCTGTTTTTT. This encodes CASSRGLAGGTGELFF.

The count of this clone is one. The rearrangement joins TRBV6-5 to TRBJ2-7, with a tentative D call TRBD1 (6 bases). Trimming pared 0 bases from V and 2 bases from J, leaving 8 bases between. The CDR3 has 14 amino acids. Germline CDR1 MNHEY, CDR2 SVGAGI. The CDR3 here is CASSYSRGTYEQYF. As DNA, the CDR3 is TGTGCCAGCAGTTACTCGAGGGGGACCTACGAGCAGTACTTC.

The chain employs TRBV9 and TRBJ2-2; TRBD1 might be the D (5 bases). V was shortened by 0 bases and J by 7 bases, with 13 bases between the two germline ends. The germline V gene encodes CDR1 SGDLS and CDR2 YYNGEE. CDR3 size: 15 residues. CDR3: CASSVGGFDSGELFF. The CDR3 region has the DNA TGTGCCAGCAGCGTAGGTGGCTTCGACAGCGGGGAGCTGTTTTTT.

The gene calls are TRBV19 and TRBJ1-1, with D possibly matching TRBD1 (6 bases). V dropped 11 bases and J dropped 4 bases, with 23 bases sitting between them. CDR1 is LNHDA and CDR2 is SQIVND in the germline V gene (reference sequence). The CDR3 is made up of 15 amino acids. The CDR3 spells CAVSAGDGLATEAFF. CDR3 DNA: TGTGCCGTGAGCGCAGGGGACGGTTTGGCCACTGAAGCTTTCTTT.

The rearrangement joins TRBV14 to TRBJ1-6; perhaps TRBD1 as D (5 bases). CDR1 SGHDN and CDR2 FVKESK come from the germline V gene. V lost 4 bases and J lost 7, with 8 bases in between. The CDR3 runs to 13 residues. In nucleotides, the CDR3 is TGTGCCAGCAGCCGGAGGGACAATTCACCCCTCCACTTT. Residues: CASSRRDNSPLHF.

CDR3 loop: CASSYSGLNQPQHF. CDR3 DNA sequence: TGTGCCAGCAGTTACTCGGGACTGAATCAGCCCCAGCATTTT. The chain carries TRBV6-2 or TRBV6-3 and TRBJ1-5, with TRBD1 as a possible D gene (5 bases). This CDR3 has 14 residues. Germline lookup yields CDR1 MNHEY and CDR2 SVGEGT. V was pared by 0 bases and J by 4 bases, with 7 bases between.

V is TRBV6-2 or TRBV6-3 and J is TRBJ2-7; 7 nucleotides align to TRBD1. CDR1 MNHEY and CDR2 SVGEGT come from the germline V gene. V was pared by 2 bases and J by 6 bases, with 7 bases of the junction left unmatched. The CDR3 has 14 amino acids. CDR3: CASSYRQGKREQYF. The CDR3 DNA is TGTGCCAGCAGTTACAGACAGGGAAAGCGCGAGCAGTACTTC.

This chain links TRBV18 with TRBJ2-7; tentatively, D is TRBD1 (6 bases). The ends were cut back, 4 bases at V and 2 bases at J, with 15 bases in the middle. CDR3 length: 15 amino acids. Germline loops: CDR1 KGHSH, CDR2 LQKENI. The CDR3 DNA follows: TGTGCCAGCTCACGAACGACAGGTTCCACCTACGAGCAGTACTTC. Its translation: CASSRTTGSTYEQYF.

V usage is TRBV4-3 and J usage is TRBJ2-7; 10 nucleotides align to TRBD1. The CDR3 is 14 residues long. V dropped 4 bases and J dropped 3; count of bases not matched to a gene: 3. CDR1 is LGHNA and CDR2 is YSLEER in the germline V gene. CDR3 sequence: CASSPDRGDYEQYF. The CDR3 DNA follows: TGCGCCAGCAGCCCGGACAGGGGGGACTACGAGCAGTACTTC.

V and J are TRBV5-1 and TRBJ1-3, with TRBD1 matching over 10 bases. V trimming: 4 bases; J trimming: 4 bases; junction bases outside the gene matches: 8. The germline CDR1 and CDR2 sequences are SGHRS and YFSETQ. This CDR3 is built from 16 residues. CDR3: CASSLGTGAQGNTIYF. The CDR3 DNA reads TGCGCCAGCAGCCTGGGGACAGGGGCGCAAGGAAACACCATATATTTT.

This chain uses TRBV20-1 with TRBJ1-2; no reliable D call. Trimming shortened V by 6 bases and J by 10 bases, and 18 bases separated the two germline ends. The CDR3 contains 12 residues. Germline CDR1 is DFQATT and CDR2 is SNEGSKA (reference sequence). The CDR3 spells CSASQAGPPYTF. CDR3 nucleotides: TGCAGTGCCAGTCAGGCGGGCCCTCCCTACACCTTC.

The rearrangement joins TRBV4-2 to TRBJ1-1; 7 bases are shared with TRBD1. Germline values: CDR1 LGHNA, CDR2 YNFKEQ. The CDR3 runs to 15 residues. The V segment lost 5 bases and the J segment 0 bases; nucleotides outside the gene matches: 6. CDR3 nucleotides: TGTGCCAGCAGCGCGCGCAGGGGGGTGAACACTGAAGCTTTCTTT. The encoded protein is CASSARRGVNTEAFF.

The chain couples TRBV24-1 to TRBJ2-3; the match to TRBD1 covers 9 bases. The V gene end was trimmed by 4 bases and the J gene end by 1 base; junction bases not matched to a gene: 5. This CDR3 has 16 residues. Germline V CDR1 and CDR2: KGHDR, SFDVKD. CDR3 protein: CATSEFTGGRTDTQYF. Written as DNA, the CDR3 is TGTGCCACCAGTGAATTCACAGGGGGCCGCACAGATACGCAGTATTTT.

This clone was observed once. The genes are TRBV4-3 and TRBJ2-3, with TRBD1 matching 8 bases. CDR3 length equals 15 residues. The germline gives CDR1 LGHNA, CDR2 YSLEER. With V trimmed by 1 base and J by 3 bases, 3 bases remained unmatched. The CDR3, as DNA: TGCGCCAGCAGCCAAGGGACAGGGAGGACAGATACGCAGTATTTT. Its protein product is CASSQGTGRTDTQYF.

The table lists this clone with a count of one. DNA for the CDR3: TGTGCCAGCAGAAGGGGAGGGACCGGGGCCAACGTCCTGACTTTC. Its protein product is CASRRGGTGANVLTF. This chain links TRBV7-2 with TRBJ2-6, with 7 bases identical to TRBD2. This CDR3 contains 15 residues. Germline assignment: CDR1 SGHTA and CDR2 FQGNSA. V was pared by 6 bases and J by 4 bases, with 6 bases of the junction left unmatched.

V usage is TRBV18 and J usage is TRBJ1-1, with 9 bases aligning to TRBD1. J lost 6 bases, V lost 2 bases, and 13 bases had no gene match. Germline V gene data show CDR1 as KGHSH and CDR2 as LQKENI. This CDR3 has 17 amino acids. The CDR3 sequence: CASSPVDFGTGSAEAFF. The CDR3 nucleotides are TGTGCCAGCTCACCAGTTGATTTTGGGACAGGGTCAGCTGAAGCTTTCTTT.

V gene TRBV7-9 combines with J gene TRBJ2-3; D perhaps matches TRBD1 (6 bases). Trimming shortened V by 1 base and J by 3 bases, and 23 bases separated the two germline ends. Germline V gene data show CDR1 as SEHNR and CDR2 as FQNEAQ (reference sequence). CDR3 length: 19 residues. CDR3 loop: CASSLGGQSIGTPTDTQYF. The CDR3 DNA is TGTGCCAGCAGCTTAGGAGGACAGTCTATCGGTACTCCAACAGATACGCAGTATTTT.

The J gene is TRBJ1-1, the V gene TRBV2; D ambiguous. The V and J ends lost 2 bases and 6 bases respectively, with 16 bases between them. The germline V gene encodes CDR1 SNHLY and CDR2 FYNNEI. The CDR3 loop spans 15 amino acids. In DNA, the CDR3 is TGTGCCAGCAGTGAATTGGGCCAGGTTGCCCCTGAAGCTTTCTTT. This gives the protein CASSELGQVAPEAFF.

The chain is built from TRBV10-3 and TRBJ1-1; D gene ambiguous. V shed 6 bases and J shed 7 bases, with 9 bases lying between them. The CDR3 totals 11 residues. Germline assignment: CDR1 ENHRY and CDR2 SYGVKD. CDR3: CAIRTAGEAFF. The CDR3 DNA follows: TGTGCCATCAGAACGGCAGGTGAAGCTTTCTTT.

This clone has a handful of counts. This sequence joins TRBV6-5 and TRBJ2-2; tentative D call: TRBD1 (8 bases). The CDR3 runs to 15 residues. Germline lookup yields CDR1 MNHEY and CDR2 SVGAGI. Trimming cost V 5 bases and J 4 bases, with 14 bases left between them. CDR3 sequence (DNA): TGTGCCAGCAGTCAACAGGGGGGGAGCACCGGGGAGCTGTTTTTT. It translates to CASSQQGGSTGELFF.

CDR3 nucleotides: TGTGCCAGCAGTTCCTGGGGGGGTCAGCCCCAGCATTTT. Its protein is CASSSWGGQPQHF. The chain links TRBV6-5 to TRBJ1-5; possibly TRBD1 for D (5 bases). The CDR3 runs 13 residues. Germline CDR1 and CDR2: MNHEY and SVGAGI. V lost 4 bases and J lost 6, with 10 bases in between.